This entry lists 19 T cell receptor beta chains sequenced from one sample in a study of human T cells and chemical hapten exposure. TCRdb reprocessed the 5' RACE reads via MiXCR and lists one record per CDR3 protein. This sample has about 140,000 distinct CDR3 sequences, with around 4% found just once. Total RNA was isolated from unfractionated whole blood. The receptors were gathered from a female donor in good health.

Details on this clonotype: A much more abundant neighbour one base away suggests this may be a read error. The V call is TRBV12-3 or TRBV12-4, the J call TRBJ2-7, with 7 bases lining up with TRBD1. The V segment lost 3 bases and the J segment 5 bases; nucleotides outside the gene matches: 10. This CDR3 contains 15 residues. The CDR3 bases are TGTGCCAGCAGTTTGAGGGCAGGGGGAAGGGACGAGCAGTACTTC. Amino acid sequence: CASSLRAGGRDEQYF.

This clonotype has a count of ten or more. The J gene is TRBJ2-2, the V gene TRBV7-9; D unclear. V was clipped by 2 bases and J by 3 bases, with 7 bases between them. The V gene's germline CDR1 is SEHNR and CDR2 FQNEAQ (reference sequence). The CDR3 is 14 amino acids. CDR3 sequence reads: CASSLTGYTGELFF. The CDR3 DNA sequence: TGTGCCAGCAGCTTAACCGGCTACACCGGGGAGCTGTTTTTT.

In this sample, this clonotype turned up many times. The V gene is TRBV7-9, the J gene TRBJ1-1; 10 bases match TRBD1. Trimming removed 5 bases from V and 2 bases from J; junction bases left unmatched: 17. Germline assignment: CDR1 SEHNR and CDR2 FQNEAQ (reference sequence). This CDR3 has 19 residues. CDR3 bases: TGTGCCAGCAGCCCCCGACAGGGGGCCAATCCCATTGTCAACACTGAAGCTTTCTTT. This codes for CASSPRQGANPIVNTEAFF.

At least ten counts were recorded for this clonotype. The chain recombines TRBV12-5 with TRBJ2-5; D uncertain. V lost 1 base, J lost 5 bases, and 11 bases lay in between. The CDR3 has 14 residues. Germline CDR1 and CDR2: LGHNT and FRNRAP. The CDR3 protein is CASGLAYPTETQYF. CDR3 coding DNA: TGTGCTAGTGGTTTGGCCTATCCTACCGAGACCCAGTACTTC.

In this sample, this clonotype turned up many times. The CDR3, as DNA: TGTGCCAGCAGTGAATGGTCGGCCAGCGAAAACATTCAGTACTTC. It specifies CASSEWSASENIQYF. The chain combines TRBV6-1 with TRBJ2-4; D remains unclear. The CDR3 is 15 amino acids. The ends were cut back, 2 bases at V and 5 bases at J, with 13 bases in the middle. Germline V lookup: CDR1 MNHNS, CDR2 SASEGT.

The gene calls are TRBV2 and TRBJ2-3; D is ambiguous. CDR3 size: 13 residues. Per the germline V gene, CDR1 is SNHLY and CDR2 is FYNNEI. The V gene lost 2 bases and the J gene lost 6 bases, with 9 bases spanning the gap. CDR3 sequence: CASSESEEDTQYF. Here the CDR3 DNA reads TGTGCCAGCAGTGAATCCGAGGAGGATACGCAGTATTTT.

Only a few counts were recorded for this clonotype. CDR3 amino acids: CASSELGQSYGYTF. DNA of the CDR3: TGTGCCAGCAGTGAATTGGGGCAGAGCTATGGCTACACCTTC. The chain recombines TRBV6-1 with TRBJ1-2; the D gene is possibly TRBD1 (5 bases). The CDR3 covers 14 residues. Between the trimmed V and J ends, which lost 2 bases and 4 bases, there was a span of 11 bases. The germline V gene has CDR1 MNHNS and CDR2 SASEGT.

The sample holds a few counts of this clonotype. The CDR3 DNA reads TGTGCCAGCGCAGGGGAAGTGAACACTGAAGCTTTCTTT. Translation gives CASAGEVNTEAFF. The chain combines TRBV2 with TRBJ1-1, with a possible D match to TRBD1 (6 bases). Trimming removed 8 bases at V and 0 bases at J, with 10 bases between. Germline V gene data show CDR1 as SNHLY and CDR2 as FYNNEI. The length of the CDR3 is 13 residues.

This clonotype was observed at least ten times. The rearrangement joins TRBV7-2 to TRBJ1-3; the D is unclear. CDR1 and CDR2 from the germline V gene are SGHTA and FQGNSA. The CDR3 extends over 14 amino acids. Between the trimmed V and J ends, which lost 5 bases and 4 bases, there was a span of 12 bases. For the CDR3, the DNA is TGTGCCAGCAGCCTCCGGGTCAGCGGAAACACCATATATTTT. It is translated as CASSLRVSGNTIYF.

This clonotype occurred many times. This chain connects TRBV15 to TRBJ1-1; 7 bases are shared with TRBD1. CDR3 size: 13 residues. Germline values: CDR1 LNHNV, CDR2 YYDKDF (reference sequence). V lost 0 bases, J lost 5 bases, and 0 bases stayed unmatched. CDR3 protein: CATSREQGTEAFF. The DNA of the CDR3 is TGTGCCACCAGCAGAGAACAGGGGACTGAAGCTTTCTTT.

This clonotype occurred many times. The CDR3 protein is CKTRTGRDYGYTF. The DNA of the CDR3 is TGTAAAACCAGGACAGGGCGTGACTATGGCTACACCTTC. The chain uses TRBV2 and TRBJ1-2; 8 bases match TRBD1. Germline V gene sequence: CDR1 SNHLY, CDR2 FYNNEI. This CDR3 contains 13 residues.

This clonotype has only a few counts. The chain carries TRBV28 and TRBJ2-1; 9 nucleotides align to TRBD2. Trimming removed 5 bases from V and 8 bases from J; junction bases left unmatched: 13. The V gene's germline CDR1 is MDHEN and CDR2 SYDVKM. This CDR3 spans 16 amino acids. CDR3 loop: CASSEIRGGEDDEQFF. DNA of the CDR3: TGTGCCAGCAGTGAAATTCGCGGGGGGGAGGATGATGAGCAGTTCTTC. The full variable domain, with the rest looked up from reference TRBV28 and TRBJ2-1, is DVKVTQSSRYLVKRTGEKVFLECVQDMDHENMFWYRQDPGLGLRLIYFSYDVKMKEKGDIPEGYSVSREKKERFSLILESASTNQTSMYLCASSEIRGGEDDEQFFGPGTRLTVL.

This clonotype was counted ten times or more. The chain uses TRBV12-3 or TRBV12-4 and TRBJ2-5; D is ambiguous. The CDR3 runs 14 residues. V lost 5 bases to trimming and J lost 4 bases, with 14 bases between them. Here the CDR3 DNA reads TGTGCCAGCAGTCCGAGTGGGGTAGCAGAGACCCAGTACTTC. Encoded protein: CASSPSGVAETQYF.

This clonotype was seen repeatedly, ten times or more. The gene calls are TRBV19 and TRBJ2-3; TRBD1 matches 9 bases. The V and J ends lost 5 bases and 6 bases, in that order; junction bases with no gene match: 3. The CDR3 spans 13 residues. The germline V gene encodes CDR1 LNHDA and CDR2 SQIVND (reference sequence). Written as DNA, the CDR3 is TGTGCCAGTAGTGACAGGGGGTCTGATACGCAGTATTTT. Protein product: CASSDRGSDTQYF.

This clonotype was observed a few times. This rearrangement joins TRBV10-3 to TRBJ1-1, with TRBD1 as a possible D gene (6 bases). The CDR3 consists of 19 residues. V was shortened by 3 bases and J by 4 bases, with 27 bases between the two germline ends. Germline V lookup: CDR1 ENHRY, CDR2 SYGVKD. The CDR3, as DNA: TGTGCCATCAGTGATACCCTCGGGACAACCTCCAGAGTACGCACTGAAGCTTTCTTT. Its translation: CAISDTLGTTSRVRTEAFF.

This clonotype was counted many times. V gene TRBV6-5 combines with J gene TRBJ1-1; no clear D. The ends were cut back, 6 bases at V and 1 base at J, with 15 bases in the middle. Germline V gene data show CDR1 as MNHEY and CDR2 as SVGAGI. CDR3 length equals 15 residues. Here the CDR3 DNA reads TGTGCCAGCAGACCCCGAGGACCGCAGAACACTGAAGCTTTCTTT. The encoded protein is CASRPRGPQNTEAFF.

As for this clonotype: One end of the junction does not line up with germline, which may come from a read error. The rearrangement uses TRBV28 and TRBJ2-7; perhaps TRBD2 as D (6 bases). This CDR3 spans 10 amino acids. Per germline, CDR1 MDHEN and CDR2 SYDVKM. CDR3 amino acids: CRGRNDEQYF. The CDR3 nucleotides read TGCAGAGGGAGGAACGACGAGCAGTACTTC. Full variable domain (rest looked up from reference TRBV28 and TRBJ2-7): DVKVTQSSRYLVKRTGEKVFLECVQDMDHENMFWYRQDPGLGLRLIYFSYDVKMKEKGDIPEGYSVSREKKERFSLILESASTNQTSMYLCRGRNDEQYFGPGTRLTVT.

This clonotype has more than one count but fewer than ten. The chain is built from TRBV12-3 or TRBV12-4 and TRBJ1-2, with no clear D. This CDR3 is 13 amino acids long. The V end was cut by 3 bases, the J end by 3 bases, with 8 bases between. The CDR3 DNA reads as TGTGCCAGCAGTTTTGTGGCAGACTATGGCTACACCTTC. This encodes CASSFVADYGYTF.

The sample holds many counts of this clonotype. This chain uses TRBV29-1 with TRBJ1-1; no clear D. Trimming removed 8 bases at V and 1 base at J, with 14 bases between. The CDR3 sequence is 13 residues long. Germline V gives CDR1 SQVTM, CDR2 ANQGSEA. The CDR3 nucleotides are TGCAGCCTCGCCTCATTGAAGAACACTGAAGCTTTCTTT. Translating gives CSLASLKNTEAFF. Combining the CDR3 with reference TRBV29-1 and TRBJ1-1 gives the whole variable domain SAVISQKPSRDICQRGTSLTIQCQVDSQVTMMFWYRQQPGQSLTLIATANQGSEATYESGFVIDKFPISRPNLTFSTLTVSNMSPEDSSIYLCSLASLKNTEAFFGQGTRLTVV.